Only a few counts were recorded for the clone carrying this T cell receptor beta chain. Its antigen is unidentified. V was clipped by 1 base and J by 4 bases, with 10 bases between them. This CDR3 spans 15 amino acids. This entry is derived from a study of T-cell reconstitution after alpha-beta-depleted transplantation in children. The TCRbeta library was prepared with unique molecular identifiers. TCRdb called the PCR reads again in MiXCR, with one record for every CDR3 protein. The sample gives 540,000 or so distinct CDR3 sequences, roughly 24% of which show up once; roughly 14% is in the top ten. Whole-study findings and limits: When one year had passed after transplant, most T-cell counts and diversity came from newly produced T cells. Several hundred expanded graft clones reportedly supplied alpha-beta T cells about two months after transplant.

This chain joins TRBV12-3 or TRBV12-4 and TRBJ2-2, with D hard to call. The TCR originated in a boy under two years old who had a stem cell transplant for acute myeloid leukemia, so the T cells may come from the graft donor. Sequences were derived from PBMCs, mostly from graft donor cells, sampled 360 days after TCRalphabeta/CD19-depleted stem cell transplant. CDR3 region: CASSLDGPSTGELFF. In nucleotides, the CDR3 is TGTGCCAGCAGTTTAGACGGTCCGAGCACCGGGGAGCTGTTTTTT.